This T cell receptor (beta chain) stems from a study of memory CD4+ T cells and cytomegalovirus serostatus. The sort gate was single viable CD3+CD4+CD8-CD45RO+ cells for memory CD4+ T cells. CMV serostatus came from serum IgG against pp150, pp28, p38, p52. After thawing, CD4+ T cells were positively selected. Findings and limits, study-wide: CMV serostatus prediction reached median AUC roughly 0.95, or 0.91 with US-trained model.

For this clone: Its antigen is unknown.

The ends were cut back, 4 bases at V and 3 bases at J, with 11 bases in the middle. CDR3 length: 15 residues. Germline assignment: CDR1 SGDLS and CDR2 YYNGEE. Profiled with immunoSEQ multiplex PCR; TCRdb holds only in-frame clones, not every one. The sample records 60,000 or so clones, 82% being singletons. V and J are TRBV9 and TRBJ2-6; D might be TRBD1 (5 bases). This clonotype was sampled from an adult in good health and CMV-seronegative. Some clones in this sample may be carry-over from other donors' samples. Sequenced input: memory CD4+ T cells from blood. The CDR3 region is CASSFRVSGANVLTF. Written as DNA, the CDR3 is TGTGCCAGCAGCTTCAGGGTTAGTGGGGCCAACGTCCTGACTTTC.